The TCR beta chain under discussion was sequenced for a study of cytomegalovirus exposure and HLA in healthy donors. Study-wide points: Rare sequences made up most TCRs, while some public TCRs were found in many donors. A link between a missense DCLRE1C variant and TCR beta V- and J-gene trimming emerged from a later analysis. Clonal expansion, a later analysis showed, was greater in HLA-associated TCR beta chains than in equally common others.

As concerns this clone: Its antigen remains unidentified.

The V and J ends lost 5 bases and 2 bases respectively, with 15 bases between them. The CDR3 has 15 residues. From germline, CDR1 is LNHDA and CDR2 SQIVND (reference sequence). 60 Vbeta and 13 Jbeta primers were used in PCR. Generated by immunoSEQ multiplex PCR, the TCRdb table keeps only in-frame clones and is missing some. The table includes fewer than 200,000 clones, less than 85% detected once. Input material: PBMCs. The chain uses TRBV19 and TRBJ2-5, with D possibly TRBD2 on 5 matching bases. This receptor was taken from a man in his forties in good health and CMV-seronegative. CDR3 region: CASSHPRLRQETQYF. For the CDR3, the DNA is TGTGCCAGTAGTCACCCGCGACTAAGGCAAGAGACCCAGTACTTC.